The entry below describes one T cell receptor beta chain. This clonotype was seen a handful of times. Its antigen specificity is not known. No base qualities exist here, and no much larger clone lies one base off it. This specimen's treatment or condition label, per the study, means: roughly 10-day PBMC culture with coronavirus spike peptide pools or control peptides (ViraFEST assay). The ViraFEST assay, used in the study, expanded antigen-specific T cells with peptide pools and then identified the expanded clonotypes through TCR sequencing. The convalescent patients' positive SARS-CoV-2 PCR tests fell between March and December 2020, which was before the Alpha, Beta and Delta variants emerged in the United States. PBMCs were cultured at approximately 2 million per well in IMDM supplemented with approximately 5.3% human AB serum and 8.5 to 10 IU/ml IL-2, with 10 ug/ml peptide pools added. On days 3 and 7, half of the culture medium was replaced with fresh IL-2-containing medium. Once the cells had been in culture for 10 days, the EasySep CD4+ T cell isolation kit was used to isolate CD4+ T cells by negative selection. Ficoll-Paque Plus gradient centrifugation was used to isolate PBMCs from whole blood, and the isolated PBMCs were then either used fresh or cryopreserved at -140C. In general, triplicate wells were set up for every culture condition.

V is cut by 2 bases and J by 4 bases, and the space between the germline ends is 13 bases. From cysteine to phenylalanine, the CDR3 is 15 amino acids long. The only DNA kept is the CDR3, 45 bases in frame from the first base. The germline V gene specifies SGHRS as CDR1 and YFSETQ as CDR2. The record originates from a study of vaccination and CD4 T cells after COVID-19 (dated by TCRdb to the early 2020s). Regarding the study in general: Every convalescent patient had a positive nasal swab PCR test for SARS-CoV-2, with mild disease in roughly ten patients and severe disease in one. The convalescent cohort comprised six males and four females, including two Hispanic individuals, seven Caucasians, two Asians and one multiracial person. Culture stimuli were overlapping spike peptide pools from SARS-CoV-2 and from the common cold coronaviruses HCoV-NL63, HCoV-OC43 and HCoV-229E. Control cultures received a CEFX viral epitope pool as the positive control, an HIV-1 Nef peptide pool as the negative control, or no peptide. Two doses of either the Pfizer-BioNTech BNT162b2 vaccine (n=8) or the Moderna mRNA-1273 vaccine (n=2) were administered to participants. The spike-specific CD4+ TCR repertoire was compared before and after mRNA vaccination in approximately ten COVID-19 convalescent patients and a few infection-naive healthy vaccine recipients. Post-vaccine blood samples were obtained a median of approximately 70 days after the second vaccine dose, with a range of roughly 13 to 250 days. Post-COVID blood samples from convalescent patients were collected a median of around 100 days after diagnosis, with a range of about 35 to 161 days. Study-level results and caveats: In convalescent patients, a median roughly 86% of post-vaccine SARS-CoV-2-reactive clones were detected only after vaccination, suggesting vaccine-specific priming. Although the median number of SARS-CoV-2-reactive clonotypes went up from 20 to 25 after infection to about 38 after vaccination, the increase was not significant. Nearly all vaccine-specific clones in convalescent patients (304 of 307) were mono-reactive for SARS-CoV-2 spike rather than cross-reactive with common cold coronaviruses. The study included relatively few convalescent patients and did not analyze early timepoints after natural infection.

Library preparation used PCR. DNA from cultured CD4+ T cells was subjected to TCR sequencing with the Oncomine TCR Beta short-read assay at the Johns Hopkins FTIC core. The QIAamp micro DNA kit was used to extract genomic DNA from the cultured CD4+ T cells. The Oncomine TCR Beta libraries from cultured CD4+ T cells were pooled using unique dual indexes and then sequenced on an Illumina iSeq 100. The study's own analysis went as follows. Non-productive sequences were removed, and CDR3s that did not start with C, did not end with F or W, or were shorter than 7 amino acids were discarded. Antigen-specific clonotypes were identified with the MANAFEST web application by comparing peptide-stimulated wells with reference and other culture wells. Positive clones required FDR below 0.05, an odds ratio above 5, and productive frequency above 0.1% in at least two of three replicate wells. Cross-reactive clonotypes were defined as significantly expanded in both SARS-CoV-2 spike wells and at least one common cold coronavirus spike condition. CDR3 homology was assessed with Levenshtein distances (stringdist) and unrooted phylogenetic trees (ape) in R version 3.6.1. TCRdb reprocessing: public reads trimmed at Q25 with fastp, clones called with MiXCR, in-frame beta chains kept. Records with the same CDR3 protein are collapsed into one entry carrying the most frequent genes and DNA. TCRdb, not the authors, supplied the V and J calls. The sample data list thousands of distinct CDR3 sequences, and 20% to 25% of these were observed just once. The top ten hold 45% of the sample.

Sequenced sample: CD4+ T cells from blood, cultured in vitro. The sequence links TRBV5-1 to TRBJ1-5; TRBD1 could be the D gene, as 6 bases match. This TCR was sampled from a human donor who had recovered from COVID-19. The DNA sequence reads TGCGCCAGCAGCTTATGGGGGACACTTAATCAGCCCCAGCATTTT. The translation is CASSLWGTLNQPQHF.